Below are 14 T cell receptor beta chains sequenced from a single sample in a study of shared clonotypes between healthy human individuals. The protocol was immunoSEQ multiplex PCR, while the TCRdb copy is restricted to in-frame clones and leaves out a portion. The sample lists about 2.4 million clones; over 85% were seen once. Sequenced material: naive CD4+ T cells from PBMCs. Stated subset: CD45RA+ positively selected. These receptor sequences come from a man aged 18 to 29 in good health. Some clones in this sample may be carry-over from other donors' samples.

The chain couples TRBV6-5 to TRBJ2-3, with TRBD2 matching over 10 bases. Trimming cost V 0 bases and J 4 bases; bases outside gene matches: 4. Per germline, CDR1 MNHEY and CDR2 SVGAGI. This CDR3 has 16 residues. This CDR3 reads CASSYSQREGSDTQYF. CDR3 DNA sequence: TGTGCCAGCAGTTACTCCCAGCGGGAGGGGTCAGATACGCAGTATTTT.

V usage is TRBV5-4 and J usage is TRBJ2-3, with D hard to call. The CDR3 spans 11 residues. Germline V lookup: CDR1 SGHNT, CDR2 YYREEE (reference sequence). Trimming removed 10 bases at V and 2 bases at J, with 8 bases between. The CDR3, as DNA: TGTGCCGTTCGCAACACAGATACGCAGTATTTT. It codes for CAVRNTDTQYF.

The chain couples TRBV4-2 to TRBJ2-7; 9 positions match TRBD2. Germline CDR1 is LGHNA and CDR2 is YNFKEQ. V lost 2 bases to trimming and J lost 7 bases; unmatched junction nucleotides: 12. The CDR3 runs 16 residues. In DNA, the CDR3 is TGTGCCAGCAGCCAATTCCCAACTAGCGGGTTGGGGGAGCAGTACTTC. As protein: CASSQFPTSGLGEQYF.

This clone was detected once. CDR3: CATSRDPAAGAGELFF. CDR3 DNA sequence: TGTGCCACCAGCAGAGATCCGGCAGCCGGGGCCGGGGAGCTGTTTTTT. The chain couples TRBV15 to TRBJ2-2; D possibly corresponds to TRBD2 (5 bases). Trimming cost V 0 bases and J 6 bases, with 14 bases left between them. Germline assignment: CDR1 LNHNV and CDR2 YYDKDF (reference sequence). This CDR3 contains 16 residues. Looking up the rest from reference TRBV15 and TRBJ2-2 gives the full variable domain: DAMVIQNPRYQVTQFGKPVTLSCSQTLNHNVMYWYQQKSSQAPKLLFHYYDKDFNNEADTPDNFQSRRPNTSFCFLDIRSPGLGDTAMYLCATSRDPAAGAGELFFGEGSRLTVL.

The chain has TRBV20-1 and TRBJ2-1; no firm D call. This CDR3 spans 9 amino acids. Trimming shortened V by 6 bases and J by 15 bases, and 12 bases separated the two germline ends. CDR1 is DFQATT and CDR2 is SNEGSKA in the germline V gene (reference sequence). The CDR3 DNA reads as TGCAGTGCCGTCCCCTCCGGGTTCTTC. It encodes CSAVPSGFF.

The chain couples TRBV28 to TRBJ1-2; 8 bases are a match to TRBD1. This CDR3 contains 15 residues. V lost 5 bases to trimming and J lost 4 bases; unmatched junction nucleotides: 9. Germline V CDR1 and CDR2: MDHEN, SYDVKM. CDR3 loop: CASSPTGGVGYGYTF. Here the CDR3 DNA reads TGTGCCAGCAGTCCCACAGGGGGGGTCGGCTATGGCTACACCTTC.

The chain employs TRBV27 and TRBJ2-1; TRBD1 might be the D (6 bases). This CDR3 region has 13 residues. Per the germline V gene, CDR1 is MNHEY and CDR2 is SMNVEV (reference sequence). Trimming pared 5 bases from V and 8 bases from J, leaving 13 bases between. CDR3 sequence: CASSPAWGHEQFF. CDR3 nucleotides: TGTGCCAGCAGTCCCGCCTGGGGGCATGAGCAGTTCTTC.

The rearrangement links TRBV27 to TRBJ2-2; no reliable D call. Germline V gene lookup returns CDR1 MNHEY and CDR2 SMNVEV (reference sequence). Deletions cut 6 bases from V and 4 bases from J, with 12 bases between. CDR3 length equals 14 residues. The chain's CDR3 is CASRSALSTGELFF. CDR3 bases: TGTGCCAGCAGGTCCGCCTTGAGCACCGGGGAGCTGTTTTTT.

This clone occurred a few times. The V and J genes are TRBV5-4 and TRBJ1-1, with 8 nucleotides matching TRBD1. Trimming at V came to 4 bases and at J to 6 bases, leaving 8 bases not matched to a gene. Germline CDR1 is SGHNT and CDR2 is YYREEE (reference sequence). This CDR3 has 14 residues. CDR3 bases: TGTGCCAGCAGCCCGGGACAGGATTTCGCTGAAGCTTTCTTT. Translated: CASSPGQDFAEAFF. The variable domain in full, with the rest retrieved from reference TRBV5-4 and TRBJ1-1, is ETGVTQSPTHLIKTRGQQVTLRCSSQSGHNTVSWYQQALGQGPQFIFQYYREEENGRGNFPPRFSGLQFPNYSSELNVNALELDDSALYLCASSPGQDFAEAFFGQGTRLTVV.

The chain links TRBV5-1 to TRBJ2-3, with 13 bases that match TRBD2. The V gene end was trimmed by 4 bases and the J gene end by 5 bases; junction bases not matched to a gene: 7. CDR1 is SGHRS and CDR2 is YFSETQ in the germline V gene. There are 16 residues in the CDR3. The CDR3 here is CASSTVLAGGRDTQYF. The DNA for the CDR3 is TGCGCCAGCAGCACTGTACTAGCGGGAGGGAGAGATACGCAGTATTTT.

This rearrangement joins TRBV11-2 to TRBJ2-1; 13 nucleotides line up with TRBD2. Germline CDR1 is SGHAT and CDR2 is FQNNGV. Trimming removed 1 base from V and 4 bases from J; junction bases left unmatched: 10. This CDR3 is built from 19 residues. In DNA, the CDR3 is TGTGCCAGCAGCTTAGCGGTAGGGACTAGCGGGAAAGTTTACAATGAGCAGTTCTTC. Translation: CASSLAVGTSGKVYNEQFF. Full variable domain (outside the CDR3, taken from reference TRBV11-2 and TRBJ2-1): EAGVAQSPRYKIIEKRQSVAFWCNPISGHATLYWYQQILGQGPKLLIQFQNNGVVDDSQLPKDRFSAERLKGVDSTLKIQPAKLEDSAVYLCASSLAVGTSGKVYNEQFFGPGTRLTVL.

CDR3 amino acids: CAWSPREGAYNSPLHF. DNA for the CDR3: TGTGCCTGGAGTCCGCGTGAGGGGGCTTATAATTCACCCCTCCACTTT. V is TRBV30 and J is TRBJ1-6, with 7 bases fitting TRBD1. The junction had 8 bases not matched to a gene; V was cut back by 2 bases and J by 4 bases. This CDR3 is 16 amino acids long. CDR1 is GTSNPN and CDR2 is SVGIG in the germline V gene (reference sequence). The full variable domain, in which reference TRBV30 and TRBJ1-6 provide the parts outside the CDR3, is SQTIHQWPATLVQPVGSPLSLECTVEGTSNPNLYWYRQAAGRGLQLLFYSVGIGQISSEVPQNLSASRPQDRQFILSSKKLLLSDSGFYLCAWSPREGAYNSPLHFGNGTRLTVT.

V usage is TRBV7-6 and J usage is TRBJ1-1; D perhaps matches TRBD1 (6 bases). This CDR3 is 16 amino acids long. Trimming shortened V by 1 base and J by 2 bases, and 14 bases separated the two germline ends. Germline V gene lookup returns CDR1 SGHVS and CDR2 FNYEAQ. The CDR3 sequence: CASSLVIGGGNTEAFF. The CDR3 region has the DNA TGTGCCAGCAGCTTAGTTATCGGGGGCGGTAACACTGAAGCTTTCTTT.

The genes are TRBV27 and TRBJ2-6; 8 nucleotides match TRBD1. The CDR3 has 20 amino acids. V trimming: 3 bases; J trimming: 2 bases; junction bases outside the gene matches: 15. From germline, CDR1 is MNHEY and CDR2 SMNVEV (reference sequence). The CDR3 DNA is TGTGCCAGCAGTTTGAGGGGGACAGGATCCCCTGGAGCTGGGGCCAACGTCCTGACTTTC. Its translation is CASSLRGTGSPGAGANVLTF.